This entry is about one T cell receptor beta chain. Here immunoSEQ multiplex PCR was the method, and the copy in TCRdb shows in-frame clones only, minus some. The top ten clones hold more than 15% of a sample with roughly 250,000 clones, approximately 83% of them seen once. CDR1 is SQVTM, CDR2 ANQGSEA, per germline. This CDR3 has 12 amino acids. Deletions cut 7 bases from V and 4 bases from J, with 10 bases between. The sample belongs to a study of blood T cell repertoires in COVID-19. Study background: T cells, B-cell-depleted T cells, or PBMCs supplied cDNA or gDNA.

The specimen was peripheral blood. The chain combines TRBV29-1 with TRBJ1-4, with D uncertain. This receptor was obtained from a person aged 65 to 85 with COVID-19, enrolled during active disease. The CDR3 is CSAEDRNEKLFF. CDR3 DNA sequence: TGCAGCGCAGAGGATCGTAATGAAAAACTGTTTTTT. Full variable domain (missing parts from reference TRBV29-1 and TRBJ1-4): SAVISQKPSRDICQRGTSLTIQCQVDSQVTMMFWYRQQPGQSLTLIATANQGSEATYESGFVIDKFPISRPNLTFSTLTVSNMSPEDSSIYLCSAEDRNEKLFFGSGTQLSVL.